The next 13 T cell receptor beta chains were all read from a single sample in a study of regulatory T cells in long-lasting Graves disease. Building the TCR beta libraries relied on iRepertoire HTBI primers, and CDR3 regions underwent Arm-PCR. Via MiXCR, TCRdb re-called the multiplex PCR reads, giving one row per CDR3 protein. The sample includes over 400,000 distinct CDR3 sequences, around 15% of them seen just once. Indicated time point: newly diagnosed GD, antithyroid drugs for less than 3 months. PBMCs provided the RNA from which the TCR library was made. These sequences were also reported in another study, on T cells in Graves' hyperthyroidism and ophthalmopathy.

Material: peripheral blood mononuclear cells (PBMCs), obtained at new diagnosis, from a patient treated with antithyroid drugs. Receptors originate from a woman aged 50 to 60 with Graves disease.

This clonotype was seen at least ten times. The CDR3 is CASSLVTSFVETQYF. The CDR3 nucleotides are TGTGCCAGCAGCTTAGTAACTAGCTTTGTGGAGACCCAGTACTTC. The chain carries TRBV11-2 and TRBJ2-5; D is possibly TRBD2 (6 bases). CDR3 length equals 15 residues. V gave up 1 base and J gave up 5 bases, with 14 bases separating them. Per germline, CDR1 SGHAT and CDR2 FQNNGV.

This clonotype was counted between two and nine times. The gene calls are TRBV28 and TRBJ1-5; 7 bases agree with TRBD1. The V gene's germline CDR1 is MDHEN and CDR2 SYDVKM. Losses at the gene ends were 4 bases for V and 2 bases for J; bases not matched to a gene: 5. The CDR3 loop spans 15 amino acids. The CDR3 spells CASSSSTGGNQPQHF. The DNA for the CDR3 is TGTGCCAGCAGTTCATCTACAGGGGGCAATCAGCCCCAGCATTTT.

The J gene is TRBJ1-1, the V gene TRBV3-1, with a weak D call TRBD1 (6 bases). In germline, CDR1 is LGHDT, CDR2 YNNKEL (reference sequence). The CDR3 loop spans 18 amino acids. V dropped 0 bases and J dropped 4 bases, with 21 bases sitting between them. CDR3 protein: CASSQDRGRGRGVTEAFF. The CDR3 DNA is TGTGCCAGCAGCCAAGACCGGGGGCGGGGAAGAGGAGTCACTGAAGCTTTCTTT.

This clonotype has at least ten counts. This chain links TRBV2 with TRBJ2-3; D is unresolved. V was trimmed by 6 bases and J by 4 bases, leaving 14 bases between them. There are 14 residues in the CDR3. In germline, CDR1 is SNHLY, CDR2 FYNNEI. CDR3 protein: CASSAGTGADTQYF. The CDR3 DNA reads as TGTGCCAGCAGCGCCGGCACTGGGGCAGATACGCAGTATTTT.

The chain joins TRBV7-9 to TRBJ2-6; D not resolved. Per the germline V gene, CDR1 is SEHNR and CDR2 is FQNEAQ (reference sequence). V was pared by 11 bases and J by 1 base, with 9 bases between. This CDR3 comprises 13 residues. CDR3 DNA: TGTGCCTCCGCTTTGTCTGGGGCCAACGTCCTGACTTTC. Translating gives CASALSGANVLTF.

This clonotype showed up many times. The chain joins TRBV28 to TRBJ2-7; no clear D. V lost 6 bases to trimming and J lost 0 bases, with 6 bases between them. Germline V lookup: CDR1 MDHEN, CDR2 SYDVKM. There are 12 residues in the CDR3. CDR3 nucleotide sequence: TGTGCCAGCAGCTCGAGCTCCTACGAGCAGTACTTC. Translated: CASSSSSYEQYF.

This clonotype was seen at least ten times. V usage is TRBV29-1 and J usage is TRBJ2-5; tentatively, D is TRBD1 (5 bases). The germline V gene has CDR1 SQVTM and CDR2 ANQGSEA. The V end lost 4 bases, the J end lost 2 bases, and 14 bases lay between the germline ends. The CDR3 contains 14 residues. The DNA of the CDR3 is TGCAGCGTTGGGGGCTCGTCCATTCAAGAGACCCAGTACTTC. Its protein is CSVGGSSIQETQYF.

In DNA form, the CDR3 reads TGTGCCATCAGTCGGGGTTCTCAAGAGACCCAGTACTTC. Its protein product is CAISRGSQETQYF. This chain links TRBV10-3 with TRBJ2-5, with TRBD2 as a possible D gene (5 bases). Per the germline V gene, CDR1 is ENHRY and CDR2 is SYGVKD. The CDR3 spans 13 residues. V lost 5 bases and J lost 2, with 9 bases in between.

The chain has TRBV4-1 and TRBJ2-4, with a weak D call TRBD1 (5 bases). The CDR3 sequence is 13 residues long. Germline V lookup: CDR1 MGHRA, CDR2 YSYEKL. The V end was cut by 1 base, the J end by 5 bases, with 6 bases between. CDR3 DNA: TGCGCCAGCAGCCAAGCACAGGAAAACATTCAGTACTTC. Protein product: CASSQAQENIQYF.

The V and J genes are TRBV27 and TRBJ1-5; D perhaps matches TRBD1 (5 bases). V gave up 5 bases and J gave up 2 bases, with 16 bases separating them. The CDR3 length is 16 residues. Looked up from germline, CDR1 is MNHEY and CDR2 is SMNVEV (reference sequence). This CDR3 is CASSPYQGGGNQPQHF. In DNA, the CDR3 is TGTGCCAGCAGTCCTTACCAGGGCGGGGGCAATCAGCCCCAGCATTTT.

The V gene is TRBV6-2 or TRBV6-3, the J gene TRBJ2-3; 8 nucleotides match TRBD1. Germline CDR1 is MNHEY and CDR2 is SVGEGT. The V gene end was trimmed by 4 bases and the J gene end by 2 bases; junction bases not matched to a gene: 8. The CDR3 has 16 amino acids. Here the CDR3 DNA reads TGTGCCAGCAGTTTCCGACAGGGGAGGAACACAGATACGCAGTATTTT. This codes for CASSFRQGRNTDTQYF.

This clonotype was counted ten times or more. V is TRBV19 and J is TRBJ2-7, with TRBD1 identical over 9 bases. V lost 5 bases, J lost 5 bases, and 10 bases stayed unmatched. Germline CDR1 is LNHDA and CDR2 is SQIVND (reference sequence). This CDR3 spans 15 amino acids. CDR3 loop: CASSPTGTGRNEQYF. CDR3 coding DNA: TGTGCCAGTAGTCCCACCGGGACAGGGAGGAACGAGCAGTACTTC.

The sample holds many counts of this clonotype. The chain has TRBV9 and TRBJ1-4; D is perhaps TRBD1 (6 bases). Germline V lookup: CDR1 SGDLS, CDR2 YYNGEE. The CDR3 extends over 15 amino acids. The V and J ends lost 0 bases and 6 bases respectively, with 12 bases between them. CDR3 DNA sequence: TGTGCCAGCAGCGTAGAGGGGGACGTAGATGAAAAACTGTTTTTT. Its translation: CASSVEGDVDEKLFF.